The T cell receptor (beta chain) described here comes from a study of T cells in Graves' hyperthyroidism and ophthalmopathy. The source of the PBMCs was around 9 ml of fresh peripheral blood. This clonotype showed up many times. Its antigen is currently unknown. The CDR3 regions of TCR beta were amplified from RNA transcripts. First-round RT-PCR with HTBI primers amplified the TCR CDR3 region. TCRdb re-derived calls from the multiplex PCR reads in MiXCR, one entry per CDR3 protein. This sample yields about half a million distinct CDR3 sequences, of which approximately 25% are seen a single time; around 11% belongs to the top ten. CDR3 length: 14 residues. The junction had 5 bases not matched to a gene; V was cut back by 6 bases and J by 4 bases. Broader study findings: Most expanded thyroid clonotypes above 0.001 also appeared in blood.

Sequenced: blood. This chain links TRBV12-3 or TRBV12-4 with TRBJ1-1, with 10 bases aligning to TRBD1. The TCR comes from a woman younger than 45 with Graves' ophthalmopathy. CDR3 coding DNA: TGTGCCAGCAGCAGACAGGGGGCGATCACTGAAGCTTTCTTT. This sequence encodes CASSRQGAITEAFF.